This entry lists 14 T cell receptor beta chains sequenced from one sample in a study of post-analysis software for immune sequencing data. These receptors' antigens are unknown. Presence of unique molecular identifiers characterized the TCR beta cDNA libraries. TCRdb called the PCR reads again in MiXCR, with one record for every CDR3 protein. Found here are about 680,000 distinct CDR3 sequences, over 45% of them singletons; the top ten hold around 10%. Broader study findings: Elevated frequency relative to controls characterized 4 or 5 TRBV segments in patients, TRBV5-6, TRBV5-1 and TRBV20-1 among them.

The specimen sequenced was blood. The receptors shown here come from a girl under 10 years old with multiple sclerosis.

The chain links TRBV4-1 to TRBJ2-3; a weak D match, TRBD2 (6 bases). This CDR3 spans 17 amino acids. The germline gives CDR1 MGHRA, CDR2 YSYEKL. The V gene lost 4 bases and the J gene lost 1 base, with 18 bases spanning the gap. CDR3 region: CASSRIPRDSRTDTQYF. CDR3 in DNA: TGCGCCAGCAGCCGAATCCCCCGGGACTCCCGCACAGATACGCAGTATTTT.

This clonotype was detected a few times. The chain combines TRBV29-1 with TRBJ2-1; unclear D gene. This CDR3 contains 14 residues. V lost 2 bases and J 0 bases, leaving 8 bases between the germline ends. Germline CDR1 is SQVTM and CDR2 is ANQGSEA. The CDR3 nucleotides are TGCAGCGTTGAAATACTAAGCTCCTACAATGAGCAGTTCTTC. Translation: CSVEILSSYNEQFF.

The chain is built from TRBV6-2 or TRBV6-3 and TRBJ2-7; D may match TRBD1 or TRBD2 (6 bases each). Germline V CDR1 and CDR2: MNHEY, SVGEGT. This CDR3 is built from 14 residues. Trimming took 9 bases from V and 0 from J, leaving 15 bases between them. Here the CDR3 DNA reads TGTGCCAGTCGATCGGGGGCCGTCTCCTACGAGCAGTACTTC. Translating it yields CASRSGAVSYEQYF.

V and J are TRBV29-1 and TRBJ1-2; possibly TRBD1 for D (5 bases). Trimming cost V 5 bases and J 8 bases, with 12 bases left between them. The CDR3 spans 11 residues. Per the germline V gene, CDR1 is SQVTM and CDR2 is ANQGSEA. The CDR3 bases are TGCAGCGTTTTCGAGGGGCCCGGCTACACCTTC. This translates into CSVFEGPGYTF. Full variable domain (rest looked up from reference TRBV29-1 and TRBJ1-2): SAVISQKPSRDICQRGTSLTIQCQVDSQVTMMFWYRQQPGQSLTLIATANQGSEATYESGFVIDKFPISRPNLTFSTLTVSNMSPEDSSIYLCSVFEGPGYTFGSGTRLTVV.

This clonotype has a handful of counts. The chain is built from TRBV2 and TRBJ2-1, with D tentatively TRBD1 or TRBD2 (6 bases each). Trimming shortened V by 7 bases and J by 9 bases, and 13 bases separated the two germline ends. CDR3 length: 12 residues. In germline, CDR1 is SNHLY, CDR2 FYNNEI. CDR3 amino acids: CASTDEGGEQFF. CDR3 in DNA: TGTGCCAGCACCGACGAGGGGGGTGAGCAGTTCTTC.

V usage is TRBV7-9 and J usage is TRBJ2-7; a weak D match, TRBD2 (5 bases). The ends were cut back, 6 bases at V and 3 bases at J, with 15 bases in the middle. The CDR3 runs 14 residues. Germline V gene lookup returns CDR1 SEHNR and CDR2 FQNEAQ (reference sequence). The CDR3 loop reads CASSSSGRVYEQYF. The CDR3 DNA sequence: TGTGCCAGCAGTTCGAGCGGACGGGTCTACGAGCAGTACTTC.

The V call is TRBV20-1, the J call TRBJ2-5, with D perhaps TRBD2 (6 bases). The V end was cut by 2 bases, the J end by 1 base, with 11 bases between. CDR3 length: 14 amino acids. Per germline, CDR1 DFQATT and CDR2 SNEGSKA (reference sequence). The CDR3 reads CSARPAGLQETQYF. CDR3 in DNA: TGCAGTGCTAGACCTGCGGGACTCCAAGAGACCCAGTACTTC.

V usage is TRBV10-3 and J usage is TRBJ2-1; 12 bases are shared with TRBD2. The CDR3 totals 16 residues. Looked up from germline, CDR1 is ENHRY and CDR2 is SYGVKD. The V and J ends lost 2 bases and 8 bases, in that order; junction bases with no gene match: 7. CDR3 DNA: TGTGCCATCAGTGAGCCAACTAGCGGGGGGTCCCATGAGCAGTTCTTC. As protein: CAISEPTSGGSHEQFF.

The CDR3, as DNA: TGTGCCAGCAGTTTATGGACCAAATTCAATACTAGCGGGGGGAAAACATTCACAGATACGCAGTATTTT. This translates into CASSLWTKFNTSGGKTFTDTQYF. The chain is built from TRBV28 and TRBJ2-3; 12 bases are shared with TRBD2. Germline V lookup: CDR1 MDHEN, CDR2 SYDVKM. The CDR3 contains 23 residues. With 0 bases clipped from V and 2 bases from J, the junction kept 21 bases outside the gene matches.

The V and J genes are TRBV20-1 and TRBJ2-3, with TRBD2 as a possible D gene (5 bases). The germline V gene encodes CDR1 DFQATT and CDR2 SNEGSKA (reference sequence). The V end lost 3 bases, the J end lost 3 bases, and 19 bases lay between the germline ends. The CDR3 spans 16 residues. The CDR3 region has the DNA TGCAGTGCTAGTTCCCAGAGCGGAGTGGGGACAGATACGCAGTATTTT. Translating gives CSASSQSGVGTDTQYF.

This chain connects TRBV15 to TRBJ1-2; the D is unclear. Germline V gene data show CDR1 as LNHNV and CDR2 as YYDKDF (reference sequence). V was pared by 0 bases and J by 5 bases, with 10 bases between. The CDR3 totals 14 residues. The CDR3 DNA follows: TGTGCCACCAGCAGAGAAAGAAACGGATATGGCTACACCTTC. Its protein is CATSRERNGYGYTF.

This chain joins TRBV11-2 and TRBJ2-4; 10 nucleotides line up with TRBD1. Germline-derived CDR1 and CDR2 are SGHAT and FQNNGV. The CDR3 runs 12 residues. Trimming took 5 bases from V and 11 from J; bases not matched to a gene: 3. CDR3 nucleotide sequence: TGTGCCAGCAGCGCCGGGACAGGGGTTCAGTACTTC. Its translation: CASSAGTGVQYF.

The rearrangement uses TRBV3-1 and TRBJ1-2, with 9 bases lining up with TRBD1. The germline CDR1 and CDR2 sequences are LGHDT and YNNKEL (reference sequence). Trimming removed 3 bases from V and 4 bases from J; junction bases left unmatched: 15. The CDR3 consists of 18 residues. CDR3 bases: TGTGCCAGCAGCCAGGCTAACTCCGGGACAGGGATCACCTATGGCTACACCTTC. It encodes CASSQANSGTGITYGYTF.

This clonotype was recorded many times. The V and J genes are TRBV20-1 and TRBJ2-5; no clear D. With 7 bases removed from V and 4 bases from J, the gap between germline ends came to 16 bases. Germline-derived CDR1 and CDR2 are DFQATT and SNEGSKA (reference sequence). CDR3 size: 13 residues. The CDR3: CSVSSRFSETQYF. CDR3 coding DNA: TGCAGTGTCAGTTCTAGGTTTTCAGAGACCCAGTACTTC.